A single sample gave rise to the 8 T cell receptor beta chains below, sequenced in a study of shared clonotypes between healthy human individuals. The assay was immunoSEQ multiplex PCR, and TCRdb's table has in-frame clones only and misses some. Of roughly 2,300,000 clones in the sample, around 90% are singletons; the top ten hold approximately 0.39%. Sequenced: naive CD4+ T cells from PBMCs. Subset denoted: CD45RA+ positively selected. These receptors were taken from a man aged 18-30 years in good health. Some clones in this sample may be carry-over from other donors' samples.

This sequence joins TRBV21-1 and TRBJ2-7. TRBV21-1 has pseudogene status. The CDR3 has 22 residues. In DNA, the CDR3 is TGTGCCAGCAGCAAAGGTAGGGGGGCGGGCCGCAGCCATCGGGAGTTGTACTACGAGCAGTACTTC. It yields the protein CASSKGRGAGRSHRELYYEQYF.

CDR3 sequence (DNA): TGTGCCAGCAGTTGGGGTCTAGCGGGAGGCTACAATGAGCAGTTCTTC. Amino acid sequence: CASSWGLAGGYNEQFF. This sequence joins TRBV6-5 and TRBJ2-1; 11 nucleotides line up with TRBD2. The V and J ends lost 4 bases and 3 bases, in that order; junction bases with no gene match: 5. The germline CDR1 and CDR2 sequences are MNHEY and SVGAGI. The CDR3 contains 16 residues.

The V gene is TRBV6-1, the J gene TRBJ2-3, with 9 nucleotides matching TRBD2. CDR1 and CDR2 (germline): MNHNS, SASEGT. The CDR3 contains 13 residues. CDR3 loop: CALAGDGTDTQYF. The CDR3 DNA reads as TGTGCACTAGCGGGCGACGGCACAGATACGCAGTATTTT.

This clone appeared a single time. This rearrangement joins TRBV28 to TRBJ2-2; D not resolved. CDR1 is MDHEN and CDR2 is SYDVKM in the germline V gene. Trimming removed 6 bases at V and 3 bases at J, with 11 bases between. This CDR3 comprises 14 residues. CDR3 coding DNA: TGTGCCAGCAGGGATCGAAGGGACACCGGGGAGCTGTTTTTT. Its translation is CASRDRRDTGELFF.

The chain combines TRBV11-1 with TRBJ2-7; D is perhaps TRBD1 or TRBD2 (5 bases each). V shed 5 bases and J shed 2 bases, with 10 bases lying between them. The CDR3 totals 13 residues. Germline V gene sequence: CDR1 SGHAT, CDR2 FQDESV (reference sequence). In DNA, the CDR3 is TGTGCCAGCAGCCAGGGACCCCCCTACGAGCAGTACTTC. Translation: CASSQGPPYEQYF.

V is TRBV5-1 and J is TRBJ2-5, with D possibly TRBD1 on 6 matching bases. From germline, CDR1 is SGHRS and CDR2 YFSETQ. The V gene lost 3 bases and the J gene lost 5 bases, with 14 bases spanning the gap. The CDR3 is 14 amino acids. CDR3 region: CASSSSWGRETQYF. CDR3 sequence (DNA): TGCGCCAGCAGCTCGAGTTGGGGGCGCGAGACCCAGTACTTC. Full variable domain (missing parts from reference TRBV5-1 and TRBJ2-5): KAGVTQTPRYLIKTRGQQVTLSCSPISGHRSVSWYQQTPGQGLQFLFEYFSETQRNKGNFPGRFSGRQFSNSRSEMNVSTLELGDSALYLCASSSSWGRETQYFGPGTRLLVL.

CDR3 amino acids: CASSLRQGMRQETQYF. The CDR3 nucleotides are TGTGCCAGCAGCCTACGACAGGGGATGCGACAAGAGACCCAGTACTTC. The chain employs TRBV21-1 and TRBJ2-5; the table gives TRBD1 as D, unverified against the DNA. TRBV21-1 is designated a pseudogene. This CDR3 is built from 16 residues.

This clone was detected once. The CDR3 region is CASSPLRDRGYEQYF. In DNA form, the CDR3 reads TGTGCCAGCAGCCCACTACGGGACAGGGGCTACGAGCAGTACTTC. The chain employs TRBV7-9 and TRBJ2-7; TRBD1 matches 10 bases. Unmatched junction bases numbered 7, after V lost 5 bases and J lost 3 bases. There are 15 residues in the CDR3. Germline V gene sequence: CDR1 SEHNR, CDR2 FQNEAQ (reference sequence).